The 23 T cell receptor beta chains listed next were all sequenced from one sample in a study of T-cell reconstitution after alpha-beta-depleted transplantation in children. Unique molecular identifiers were incorporated when the TCRbeta library was constructed. TCRdb reprocessed the PCR reads via MiXCR and lists one record per CDR3 protein. The sample consists of 350,000 to 450,000 distinct CDR3 sequences, about 14% of them appearing once. Sequenced here: PBMCs, sampled from the stem cell graft. These receptors originate from a human donor who donated a stem cell graft to a child with Fanconi anemia.

The V and J genes are TRBV6-5 and TRBJ2-7, with TRBD1 as a possible D gene (5 bases). The CDR3 has 14 residues. Deletions cut 0 bases from V and 1 base from J, with 7 bases between. CDR1 MNHEY and CDR2 SVGAGI come from the germline V gene. CDR3 nucleotide sequence: TGTGCCAGCAGTTACTCCCAGGGATCCTACGAGCAGTACTTC. Protein product: CASSYSQGSYEQYF.

Ten or more counts support this clonotype. The CDR3 spells CATGPGQSNEKLFF. CDR3 nucleotides: TGTGCCACGGGACCGGGACAGTCTAATGAAAAACTGTTTTTT. The V gene is TRBV10-3, the J gene TRBJ1-4, with TRBD1 matching over 7 bases. CDR1 is ENHRY, CDR2 SYGVKD, per germline. J gave up 3 bases and V 10 bases, and 8 bases lay outside the gene matches. The CDR3 runs 14 residues.

In this sample, this clonotype turned up many times. The rearrangement links TRBV12-3 or TRBV12-4 to TRBJ2-1, with 7 nucleotides matching TRBD2. This CDR3 has 15 residues. With 1 base clipped from V and 7 bases from J, the junction kept 7 bases outside the gene matches. The CDR3 reads CASSLGAGPRNEQFF. The CDR3 DNA reads as TGTGCCAGCAGTTTAGGAGCGGGGCCGAGGAATGAGCAGTTCTTC.

V usage is TRBV6-2 or TRBV6-3 and J usage is TRBJ2-1; 12 nucleotides line up with TRBD2. CDR1 MNHEY and CDR2 SVGEGT come from the germline V gene. V trimming: 6 bases; J trimming: 3 bases; junction bases outside the gene matches: 9. The CDR3 length is 17 residues. The CDR3 loop reads CASSRTGTSGYYNEQFF. CDR3 DNA: TGTGCCAGCAGCCGTACTGGGACTAGCGGGTACTACAATGAGCAGTTCTTC.

This clonotype was counted at least ten times. The rearrangement joins TRBV10-3 to TRBJ1-5, with 8 bases matching TRBD1. This CDR3 spans 15 amino acids. Germline V CDR1 and CDR2: ENHRY, SYGVKD. Trimming took 6 bases from V and 5 from J; bases not matched to a gene: 9. CDR3 in amino acids: CAISPGTGAYQPQHF. In DNA, the CDR3 is TGTGCCATCAGCCCCGGGACAGGAGCCTATCAGCCCCAGCATTTT.

The chain employs TRBV12-3 or TRBV12-4 and TRBJ2-7; the D is unclear. The CDR3 consists of 14 residues. V was pared by 3 bases and J by 5 bases, with 14 bases between. The CDR3 reads CASSFGGAIHEQYF. CDR3 DNA: TGTGCCAGCAGTTTCGGCGGAGCCATCCACGAGCAGTACTTC.

Ten or more counts support this clonotype. The V call is TRBV7-9, the J call TRBJ2-2; no clear D. V was trimmed by 2 bases and J by 1 base, leaving 5 bases between them. The CDR3 is 14 residues long. CDR1 is SEHNR and CDR2 is FQNEAQ in the germline V gene (reference sequence). The CDR3 coding sequence is TGTGCCAGCAGCTTAAGCCTGAACACCGGGGAGCTGTTTTTT. It translates to CASSLSLNTGELFF.

In this sample, this clonotype turned up a few times. The CDR3 bases are TGTGCCAGCAGCCCTACTAGCGCCTACAATGAGCAGTTCTTC. It translates to CASSPTSAYNEQFF. This rearrangement joins TRBV7-8 to TRBJ2-1; 7 bases line up with TRBD2. The CDR3 has 14 residues. J lost 2 bases, V lost 5 bases, and 3 bases had no gene match. The germline CDR1 and CDR2 sequences are SGHVS and FQNEAQ.

This clonotype showed up many times. This chain connects TRBV10-3 to TRBJ2-1; D perhaps matches TRBD1 (6 bases). V was cut by 10 bases and J by 10 bases, with 20 bases left in between. The CDR3 runs to 13 residues. Germline V gene lookup returns CDR1 ENHRY and CDR2 SYGVKD. The CDR3 region is CATTMGAPREQFF. The DNA of the CDR3 is TGTGCCACGACGATGGGGGCGCCGCGGGAGCAGTTCTTC.

This clonotype was detected once. The V gene is TRBV28, the J gene TRBJ2-2, with 10 bases matching TRBD2. The ends lost 6 bases at V and 6 bases at J; junction bases unmatched: 13. CDR1 is MDHEN and CDR2 is SYDVKM in the germline V gene. The CDR3 length is 17 residues. The CDR3 loop reads CASSSRELAGDPGELFF. CDR3 coding DNA: TGTGCCAGCAGCTCCCGGGAGCTAGCGGGAGATCCCGGGGAGCTGTTTTTT.

The J gene is TRBJ1-1, the V gene TRBV5-1; 7 bases map to TRBD1. The CDR3 has 15 residues. Unmatched junction bases numbered 7, after V lost 2 bases and J lost 3 bases. Germline loops: CDR1 SGHRS, CDR2 YFSETQ. The CDR3 DNA sequence: TGCGCCAGCAGCTTTACCATTACAGGGGACACTGAAGCTTTCTTT. It yields the protein CASSFTITGDTEAFF.

The rearrangement uses TRBV9 and TRBJ2-2, with D perhaps matching TRBD1 or TRBD2 (5 bases each). Trimming stripped 4 bases from V and 6 bases from J, with 16 bases between. The CDR3 spans 15 residues. In germline, CDR1 is SGDLS, CDR2 YYNGEE. Here the CDR3 DNA reads TGTGCCAGCAGCCCCCCCCGAGGGGTTGCCGGGGAGCTGTTTTTT. Translated: CASSPPRGVAGELFF.

The chain joins TRBV10-3 to TRBJ1-6, with a possible D match to TRBD1 (6 bases). Germline CDR1 reads ENHRY; CDR2 reads SYGVKD. V was trimmed by 10 bases and J by 13 bases, leaving 20 bases between them. This CDR3 comprises 13 residues. The CDR3 here is CASTDRPMEPLHF. The DNA of the CDR3 is TGTGCCAGCACCGACAGGCCTATGGAGCCCCTCCACTTT.

This clonotype appeared a few times. Possible read error: a much larger clone is one base away. Lacking the conserved final phenylalanine or tryptophan, this CDR3 likely reflects a read error. V is TRBV5-1 and J is TRBJ1-1, with unresolved D. V gave up 1 base and J gave up 4 bases, with 11 bases separating them. The CDR3 is 14 amino acids. CDR1 SGHRS and CDR2 YFSETQ come from the germline V gene. CDR3 coding DNA: TGCGCCAGCAGCTTGACAGTATCGGGCACTGAAGCTTTCTGT. Encoded protein: CASSLTVSGTEAFC.

In this sample, this clonotype turned up a few times. This rearrangement joins TRBV18 to TRBJ1-1; D is ambiguous. With 3 bases removed from V and 4 bases from J, the gap between germline ends came to 12 bases. Germline loops: CDR1 KGHSH, CDR2 LQKENI. The CDR3 length is 14 residues. For the CDR3, the DNA is TGTGCCAGCTCACCTACACAGAAGAGCACTGAAGCTTTCTTT. Protein product: CASSPTQKSTEAFF.

There are many counts of this clonotype. The rearrangement joins TRBV5-6 to TRBJ2-1, with TRBD1 as a possible D gene (7 bases). Between the trimmed V and J ends, which lost 3 bases and 7 bases, there was a span of 26 bases. Germline-derived CDR1 and CDR2 are SGHDT and YYEEEE. CDR3 size: 18 residues. The CDR3 loop reads CASSSYNRTGGVRNEQFF. The CDR3 region has the DNA TGTGCCAGCAGCTCTTATAACAGGACAGGAGGGGTTCGGAATGAGCAGTTCTTC. Based on the CDR3 plus reference TRBV5-6 and TRBJ2-1, the full variable domain is DAGVTQSPTHLIKTRGQQVTLRCSPKSGHDTVSWYQQALGQGPQFIFQYYEEEERQRGNFPDRFSGHQFPNYSSELNVNALLLGDSALYLCASSSYNRTGGVRNEQFFGPGTRLTVL.

This clonotype was counted a few times. V and J are TRBV27 and TRBJ2-7, with TRBD1 as a possible D gene (5 bases). The CDR3 is 14 residues long. V shed 6 bases and J shed 2 bases, with 14 bases lying between them. In germline, CDR1 is MNHEY, CDR2 SMNVEV (reference sequence). The CDR3 sequence is CASRRSGQTYEQYV. DNA of the CDR3: TGTGCCAGCAGGCGCTCAGGGCAGACCTACGAGCAGTACGTC.

This clonotype was seen only a few times. J is TRBJ2-1 and V is TRBV5-1, with 10 bases identical to TRBD2. Germline V gene data show CDR1 as SGHRS and CDR2 as YFSETQ. V lost 4 bases, J lost 9 bases, and 13 bases stayed unmatched. This CDR3 spans 16 amino acids. The CDR3 here is CASSPNPAGGLSEQFF. DNA for the CDR3: TGCGCCAGCAGCCCCAACCCAGCGGGGGGGCTCAGTGAGCAGTTCTTC.

The chain is built from TRBV11-2 and TRBJ1-5, with D tentatively TRBD1 (5 bases). Looked up from germline, CDR1 is SGHAT and CDR2 is FQNNGV. CDR3 length: 17 residues. Deletions cut 0 bases from V and 3 bases from J, with 15 bases between. This CDR3 reads CASSLEPMGLFNQPQHF. CDR3 DNA: TGTGCCAGCAGCTTAGAACCAATGGGACTTTTCAATCAGCCCCAGCATTTT. Complete variable domain (other parts from reference TRBV11-2 and TRBJ1-5): EAGVAQSPRYKIIEKRQSVAFWCNPISGHATLYWYQQILGQGPKLLIQFQNNGVVDDSQLPKDRFSAERLKGVDSTLKIQPAKLEDSAVYLCASSLEPMGLFNQPQHFGDGTRLSIL.

In the case of this clonotype: At one end, the junction sequence differs from germline, possibly due to a read error. The chain employs TRBV3-1 and TRBJ2-6; tentatively, D is TRBD1 (5 bases). The CDR3 spans 14 residues. CDR1 is LGHDT, CDR2 YNNKEL, per germline (reference sequence). For the CDR3, the DNA is TGTGCCAGCAGCCAGGGCTCTGGGGCCAACGGCCTGACTTTC. Translated: CASSQGSGANGLTF. The full variable domain, its missing parts supplied by reference TRBV3-1 and TRBJ2-6, is DTAVSQTPKYLVTQMGNDKSIKCEQNLGHDTMYWYKQDSKKFLKIMFSYNNKELIINETVPNRFSPKSPDKAHLNLHINSLELGDSAVYFCASSQGSGANGLTFGAGSRLTVL.

This clonotype was observed many times. The chain joins TRBV18 to TRBJ2-3; D is uncertain. Looked up from germline, CDR1 is KGHSH and CDR2 is LQKENI. The CDR3 has 14 amino acids. The V end lost 3 bases, the J end lost 5 bases, and 12 bases lay between the germline ends. CDR3 sequence reads: CASSPLNNIDTQYF. CDR3 in DNA: TGTGCCAGCTCACCTTTGAACAACATAGATACGCAGTATTTT.

In this sample, this clonotype turned up a few times. The rearrangement uses TRBV5-4 and TRBJ2-7; D ambiguous. Germline assignment: CDR1 SGHNT and CDR2 YYREEE (reference sequence). Trimming took off 0 bases at V and 11 bases at J, with 12 bases between the two ends. CDR3 length equals 12 residues. The CDR3 loop is CASSLDGAAEYF. The CDR3 bases are TGTGCCAGCAGCTTGGATGGTGCGGCGGAGTACTTC.

This clonotype came up a few times. The V call is TRBV6-2 or TRBV6-3, the J call TRBJ2-2, with D possibly matching TRBD2 (6 bases). This CDR3 contains 15 residues. Trimming left V 2 bases short and J 1 base short, with 8 bases between. CDR1 is MNHEY and CDR2 is SVGEGT in the germline V gene. CDR3 in DNA: TGTGCCAGCAGTTACACTAGCCAGAACACCGGGGAGCTGTTTTTT. Translated, it gives CASSYTSQNTGELFF.